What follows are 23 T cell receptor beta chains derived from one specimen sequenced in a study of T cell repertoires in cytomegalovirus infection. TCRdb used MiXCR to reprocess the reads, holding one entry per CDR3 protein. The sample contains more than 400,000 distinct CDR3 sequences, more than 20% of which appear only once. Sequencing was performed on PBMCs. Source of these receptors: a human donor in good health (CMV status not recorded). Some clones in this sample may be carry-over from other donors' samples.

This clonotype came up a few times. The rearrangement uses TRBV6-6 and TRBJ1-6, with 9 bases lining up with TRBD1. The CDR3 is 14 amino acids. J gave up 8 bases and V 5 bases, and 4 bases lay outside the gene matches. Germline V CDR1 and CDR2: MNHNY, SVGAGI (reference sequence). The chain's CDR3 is CASSTDRGDSPLHF. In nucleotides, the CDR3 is TGTGCCAGCAGTACGGACAGGGGTGATTCACCCCTCCACTTT.

CDR3 region: CASSQDRTQAYEQYF. In DNA form, the CDR3 reads TGCGCCAGCAGCCAAGATCGCACCCAGGCCTACGAGCAGTACTTC. V gene TRBV4-3 combines with J gene TRBJ2-7, with D hard to call. Germline CDR1 reads LGHNA; CDR2 reads YSLEER. Between the trimmed V and J ends, which lost 0 bases and 2 bases, there was a span of 11 bases. This CDR3 region has 15 residues.

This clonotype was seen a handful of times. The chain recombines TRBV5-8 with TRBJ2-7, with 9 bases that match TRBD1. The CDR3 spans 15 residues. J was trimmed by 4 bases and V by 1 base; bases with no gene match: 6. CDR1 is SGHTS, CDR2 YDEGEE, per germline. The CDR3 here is CASSLTGTGIYEQYF. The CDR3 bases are TGTGCCAGCAGCTTGACGGGGACAGGGATATACGAGCAGTACTTC.

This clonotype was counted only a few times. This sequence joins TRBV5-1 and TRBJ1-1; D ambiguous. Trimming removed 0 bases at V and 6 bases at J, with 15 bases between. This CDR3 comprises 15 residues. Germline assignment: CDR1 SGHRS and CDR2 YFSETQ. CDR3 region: CASSLVPGVSAEAFF. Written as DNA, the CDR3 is TGCGCCAGCAGCTTGGTTCCAGGAGTCTCTGCTGAAGCTTTCTTT.

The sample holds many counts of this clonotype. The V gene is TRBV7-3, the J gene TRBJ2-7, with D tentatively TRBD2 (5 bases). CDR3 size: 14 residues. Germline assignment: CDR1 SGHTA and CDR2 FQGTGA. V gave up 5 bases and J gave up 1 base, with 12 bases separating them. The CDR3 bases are TGTGCCAGCAGCCCTCAGTCGGGGTCCTACGAGCAGTACTTC. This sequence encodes CASSPQSGSYEQYF. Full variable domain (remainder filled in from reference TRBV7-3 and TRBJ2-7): GAGVSQTPSNKVTEKGKYVELRCDPISGHTALYWYRQSLGQGPEFLIYFQGTGAADDSGLPNDRFFAVRPEGSVSTLKIQRTERGDSAVYLCASSPQSGSYEQYFGPGTRLTVT.

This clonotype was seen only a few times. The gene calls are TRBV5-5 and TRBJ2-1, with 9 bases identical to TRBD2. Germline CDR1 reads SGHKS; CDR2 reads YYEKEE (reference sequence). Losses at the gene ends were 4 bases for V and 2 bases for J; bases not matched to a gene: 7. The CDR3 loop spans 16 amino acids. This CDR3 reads CASSNRLAATYNEQFF. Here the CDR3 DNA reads TGTGCCAGCAGCAACAGACTAGCGGCTACCTACAATGAGCAGTTCTTC. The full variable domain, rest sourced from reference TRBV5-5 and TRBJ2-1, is DAGVTQSPTHLIKTRGQQVTLRCSPISGHKSVSWYQQVLGQGPQFIFQYYEKEERGRGNFPDRFSARQFPNYSSELNVNALLLGDSALYLCASSNRLAATYNEQFFGPGTRLTVL.

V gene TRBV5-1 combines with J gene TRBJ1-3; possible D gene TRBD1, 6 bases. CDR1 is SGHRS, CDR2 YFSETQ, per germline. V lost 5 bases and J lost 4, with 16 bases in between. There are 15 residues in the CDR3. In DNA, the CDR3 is TGCGCCAGCAGTCCTGGGGACACGGCCGGAAACACCATATATTTT. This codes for CASSPGDTAGNTIYF.

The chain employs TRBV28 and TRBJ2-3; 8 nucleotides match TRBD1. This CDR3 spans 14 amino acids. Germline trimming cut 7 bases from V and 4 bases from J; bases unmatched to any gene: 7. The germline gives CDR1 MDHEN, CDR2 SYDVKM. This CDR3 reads CASTPGTGADTQYF. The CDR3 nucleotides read TGTGCCAGCACCCCCGGGACAGGAGCAGATACGCAGTATTTT.

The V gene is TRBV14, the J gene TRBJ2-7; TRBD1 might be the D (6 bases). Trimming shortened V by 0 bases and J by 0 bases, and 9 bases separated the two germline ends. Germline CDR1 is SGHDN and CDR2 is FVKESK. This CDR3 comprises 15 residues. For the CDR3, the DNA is TGTGCCAGCAGCCAAGATCCAGGGGTCTCCTACGAGCAGTACTTC. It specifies CASSQDPGVSYEQYF.

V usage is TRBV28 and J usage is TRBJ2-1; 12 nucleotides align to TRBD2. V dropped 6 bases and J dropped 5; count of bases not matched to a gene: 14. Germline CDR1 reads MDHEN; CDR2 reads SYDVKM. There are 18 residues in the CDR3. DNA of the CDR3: TGTGCCAGCAGCGCACGGCTAGCGGGAGGGCGTATTCACAATGAGCAGTTCTTC. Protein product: CASSARLAGGRIHNEQFF.

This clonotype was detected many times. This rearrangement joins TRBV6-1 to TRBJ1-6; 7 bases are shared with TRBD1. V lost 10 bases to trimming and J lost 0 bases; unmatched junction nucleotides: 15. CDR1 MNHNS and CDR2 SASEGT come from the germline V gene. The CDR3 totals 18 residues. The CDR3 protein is CATSTGQVRGSYNSPLHF. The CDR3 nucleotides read TGTGCCACCTCGACAGGGCAAGTTAGAGGCTCCTATAATTCACCCCTCCACTTT.

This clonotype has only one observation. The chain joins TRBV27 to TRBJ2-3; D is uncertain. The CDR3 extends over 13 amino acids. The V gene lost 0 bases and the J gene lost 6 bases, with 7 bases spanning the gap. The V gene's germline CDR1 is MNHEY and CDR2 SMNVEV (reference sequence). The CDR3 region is CASSLSIRDTQYF. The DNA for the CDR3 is TGTGCCAGCAGTTTATCGATCCGGGATACGCAGTATTTT.

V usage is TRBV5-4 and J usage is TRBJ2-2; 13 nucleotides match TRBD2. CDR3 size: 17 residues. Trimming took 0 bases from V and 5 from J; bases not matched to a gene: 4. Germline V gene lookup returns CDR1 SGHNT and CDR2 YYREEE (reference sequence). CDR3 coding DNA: TGTGCCAGCAGCTTGGGGACTAGCGGGAGTTATACCGGGGAGCTGTTTTTT. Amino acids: CASSLGTSGSYTGELFF.

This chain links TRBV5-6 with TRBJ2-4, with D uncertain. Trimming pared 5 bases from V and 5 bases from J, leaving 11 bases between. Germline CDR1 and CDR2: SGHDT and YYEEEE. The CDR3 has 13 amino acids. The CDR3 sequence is CASSPDSQNIQYF. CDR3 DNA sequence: TGTGCCAGCAGTCCTGACTCGCAAAACATTCAGTACTTC.

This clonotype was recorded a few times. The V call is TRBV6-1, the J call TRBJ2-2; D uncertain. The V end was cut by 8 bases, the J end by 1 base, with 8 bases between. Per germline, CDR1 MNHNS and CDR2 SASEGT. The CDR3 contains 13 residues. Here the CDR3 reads CASRRLNTGELFF. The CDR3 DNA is TGTGCCAGCCGCAGGCTGAACACCGGGGAGCTGTTTTTT.

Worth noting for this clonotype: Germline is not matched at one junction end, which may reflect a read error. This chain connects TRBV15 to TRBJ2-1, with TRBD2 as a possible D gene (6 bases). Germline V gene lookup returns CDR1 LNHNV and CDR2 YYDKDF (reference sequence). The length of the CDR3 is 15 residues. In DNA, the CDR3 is TGTGCCACCAGCCGAGAGGATAGCGGTTACAATGAGCAGTTCTTC. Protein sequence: CATSREDSGYNEQFF. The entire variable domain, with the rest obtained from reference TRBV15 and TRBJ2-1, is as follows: DAMVIQNPRYQVTQFGKPVTLSCSQTLNHNVMYWYQQKSSQAPKLLFHYYDKDFNNEADTPDNFQSRRPNTSFCFLDIRSPGLGDTAMYLCATSREDSGYNEQFFGPGTRLTVL.

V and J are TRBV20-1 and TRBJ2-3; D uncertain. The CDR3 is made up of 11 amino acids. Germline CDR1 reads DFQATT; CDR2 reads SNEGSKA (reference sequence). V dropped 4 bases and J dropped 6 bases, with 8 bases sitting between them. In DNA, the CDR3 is TGCAGTGCTACCAGACTGGATACGCAGTATTTT. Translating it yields CSATRLDTQYF.

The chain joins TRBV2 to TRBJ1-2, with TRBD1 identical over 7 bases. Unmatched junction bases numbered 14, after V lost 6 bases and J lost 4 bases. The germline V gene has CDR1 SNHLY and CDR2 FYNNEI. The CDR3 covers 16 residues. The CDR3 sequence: CASSPAGTGAFYGYTF. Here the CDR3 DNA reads TGTGCCAGCAGCCCAGCCGGCACAGGGGCTTTCTATGGCTACACCTTC.

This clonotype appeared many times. The CDR3 is CASSPTQVNEKLFF. Here the CDR3 DNA reads TGTGCCAGCAGCCCAACCCAGGTTAATGAAAAACTGTTTTTT. The chain employs TRBV7-2 and TRBJ1-4; D remains ambiguous. Trimming took 5 bases from V and 4 from J, leaving 11 bases between them. The CDR3 is 14 residues long. The germline V gene encodes CDR1 SGHTA and CDR2 FQGNSA.

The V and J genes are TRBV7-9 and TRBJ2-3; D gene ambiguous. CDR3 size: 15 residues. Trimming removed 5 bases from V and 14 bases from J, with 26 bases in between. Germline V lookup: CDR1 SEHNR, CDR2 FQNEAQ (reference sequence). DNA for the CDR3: TGTGCCAGCAGCCCAGCCTTGGCAGCCCAGACCTACTGGTATTTT. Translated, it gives CASSPALAAQTYWYF.

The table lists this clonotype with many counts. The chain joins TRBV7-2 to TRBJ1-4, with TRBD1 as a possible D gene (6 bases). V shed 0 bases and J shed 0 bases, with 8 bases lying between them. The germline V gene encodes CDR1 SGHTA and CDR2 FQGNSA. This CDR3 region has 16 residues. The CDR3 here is CASSLAGGATNEKLFF. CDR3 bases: TGTGCCAGCAGCTTAGCAGGGGGGGCAACTAATGAAAAACTGTTTTTT.

The CDR3 DNA reads TGTGCCAGTAGTATAGGGGGAAAGTTAACTAATGAAAAACTGTTTTTT. It translates to CASSIGGKLTNEKLFF. The rearrangement links TRBV19 to TRBJ1-4; D gene uncertain. CDR3 length: 16 residues. V was cut by 1 base and J by 1 base, with 10 bases left in between. CDR1 and CDR2 from the germline V gene are LNHDA and SQIVND (reference sequence).

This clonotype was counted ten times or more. The CDR3 DNA follows: TGTGCCAGCAGTGAAGCGGCAGGGGGTCCAGATACGCAGTATTTT. This translates into CASSEAAGGPDTQYF. This chain connects TRBV2 to TRBJ2-3, with 7 bases matching TRBD1. The CDR3 contains 15 residues. CDR1 is SNHLY, CDR2 FYNNEI, per germline. With 0 bases clipped from V and 4 bases from J, the junction kept 4 bases outside the gene matches.